The rows below give T cell receptor beta chains drawn from one sample of a study of cytomegalovirus exposure and HLA in healthy donors. Assay: immunoSEQ multiplex PCR; the TCRdb copy retains only in-frame clones and omits some. The table shows around 190,000 clones, with around nine tenths occurring only once. Source material: PBMCs. The source of these receptors is a man younger than 40 in good health and CMV-seropositive. Both conserved end residues are part of each CDR3. D genes are given only for firm matches. Size tells how often a clone was seen (once, few, many) or the class of an expanded clone, and some rows leave it out.

>.|.|TRBJ1-5|TRBV7-2
CASSFGDRVSNQPQHF
TGTGCCAGCAGCTTTGGTGATCGGGTTAGCAATCAGCCCCAGCATTTT
>.|.|TRBJ1-4|TRBV27
CASSLRSRSFGTNEKLFF
TGTGCCAGCAGTTTAAGATCTCGGTCGTTTGGGACTAATGAAAAACTGTTTTTT
>TRBD2|.|TRBJ2-7|TRBV4-2
CASSQAALAAPSREQYF
TGTGCCAGCAGCCAAGCTGCACTAGCGGCCCCCTCCCGCGAGCAGTACTTC
>TRBD1|.|TRBJ2-7|TRBV6-1
CASSEVTGVLHEQYF
TGTGCCAGCAGTGAAGTGACAGGGGTGCTCCACGAGCAGTACTTC
>.|.|TRBJ1-2|TRBV6-5
CASSSTANGYTF
TGTGCCAGCAGCTCGACCGCTAATGGCTACACCTTC
>.|.|TRBJ1-3|TRBV2
CASSKGGGNTIYF
TGTGCCAGCAGTAAGGGGGGGGGAAACACCATATATTTT
>TRBD2|.|TRBJ2-2|TRBV28
CASSLPSGWKNTGELFF
TGTGCCAGCAGTTTACCTAGCGGGTGGAAGAACACCGGGGAGCTGTTTTTT
>TRBD1|.|TRBJ2-2|TRBV9
CASSSRTGGFVGELFF
TGTGCCAGCAGCTCTCGGACAGGGGGGTTCGTCGGGGAGCTGTTTTTT
>TRBD1|.|TRBJ1-1|TRBV4-3
CASSPGTGGSLMNTEAFF
TGCGCCAGCAGCCCGGGGACAGGGGGATCTCTAATGAACACTGAAGCTTTCTTT
>.|.|TRBJ1-6|TRBV27
CASSFRARSSYNSPLHF
TGTGCCAGCAGTTTCAGGGCCAGGAGCTCCTATAATTCACCCCTCCACTTT
>TRBD1|.|TRBJ1-2|TRBV28
CASSRGQDRFYGYTF
TGTGCCAGCAGCAGGGGACAGGACCGCTTCTATGGCTACACCTTC
>.|.|TRBJ2-6|TRBV6-5
CASSYFLSGANVLTF
TGTGCCAGCAGTTACTTTCTCTCTGGGGCCAACGTCCTGACTTTC
>.|.|TRBJ1-1|TRBV4-1
CASSHGIQNTEAFF
TGCGCCAGCAGCCATGGGATACAGAACACTGAAGCTTTCTTT
>.|.|TRBJ1-1|TRBV2
CASRNQGLSGTEAFF
TGTGCCAGCAGGAATCAGGGTTTGAGTGGCACTGAAGCTTTCTTT
>TRBD1|.|TRBJ2-7|TRBV5-1
CASSPNPGQGNYEQYF
TGCGCCAGCAGCCCAAACCCCGGACAGGGAAACTACGAGCAGTACTTC
>.|.|TRBJ2-1|TRBV29-1
CSVEGVQGRPSGEQFF
TGCAGCGTTGAAGGGGTACAGGGTCGGCCTAGCGGAGAGCAGTTCTTC
>TRBD1|.|TRBJ2-2|TRBV18
CASSGGGTGAHTGELFF
TGTGCCAGCTCAGGCGGTGGGACAGGGGCACACACCGGGGAGCTGTTTTTT
>.|.|TRBJ1-1|TRBV5-4
CASSPYGRHWRQPDTEAFF
TGTGCCAGCAGCCCGTACGGCCGTCATTGGAGGCAGCCCGACACTGAAGCTTTCTTT
>.|once|TRBJ1-1|TRBV5-1
CASSLVGVLRGTEAFF
TGCGCCAGCAGCTTGGTCGGTGTTCTGAGGGGCACTGAAGCTTTCTTT
>.|once|TRBJ2-7|TRBV19
CASSPGGGLTYEQYF
TGTGCCAGTAGTCCAGGAGGGGGGCTGACCTACGAGCAGTACTTC
>.|.|TRBJ1-4|TRBV7-2
CASSSGQVNEKLFF
TGTGCCAGCAGTTCCGGCCAAGTTAATGAAAAACTGTTTTTT
>TRBD1|.|TRBJ1-3|TRBV7-9
CASRTDRGGNTIYF
TGTGCCAGCAGGACGGACAGGGGTGGAAACACCATATATTTT
>TRBD1|.|TRBJ2-2|TRBV11-3
CASSLRTGNTGELFF
TGTGCCAGCAGCCTAAGGACAGGGAACACCGGGGAGCTGTTTTTT
>.|.|TRBJ2-1|TRBV4-2
CASSPESGAGGEQFF
TGTGCCAGCAGCCCGGAGAGCGGAGCCGGCGGAGAGCAGTTCTTC
>.|.|TRBJ2-1|TRBV4-3
CASSQDMAGSYNEQFF
TGCGCCAGCAGCCAAGATATGGCGGGGTCCTACAATGAGCAGTTCTTC
>TRBD1|.|TRBJ1-4|TRBV2
CASRRTGANEKLFF
TGTGCCAGCAGAAGGACAGGAGCGAATGAAAAACTGTTTTTT
>.|few|TRBJ1-2|TRBV19
CASTPFGANYGYTF
TGTGCCAGTACCCCATTCGGAGCTAACTATGGCTACACCTTC
>TRBD2|.|TRBJ2-1|TRBV11-3
CASSPLAGGIGEQFF
TGTGCCAGCAGTCCGCTAGCGGGGGGAATTGGTGAGCAGTTCTTC
>.|.|TRBJ1-1|TRBV2
CASSDRTKAFF
TGTGCCAGCAGTGACAGGACGAAAGCTTTCTTT
>.|.|TRBJ1-3|TRBV4-1
CASSPTATHSGNTIYF
TGCGCCAGCAGCCCGACAGCGACACACTCTGGAAACACCATATATTTT
>TRBD1|.|TRBJ1-1|TRBV11-3
CASRGRTGANTEAFF
TGTGCCAGCAGAGGACGGACAGGGGCCAACACTGAAGCTTTCTTT
>.|.|TRBJ1-4|TRBV5-1
CASSLASGAQGEKLFF
TGCGCCAGCAGCTTGGCCTCGGGGGCGCAGGGGGAAAAACTGTTTTTT
>TRBD1|.|TRBJ2-7|TRBV10-3
CAISELDRGTYEQYF
TGTGCCATCAGTGAACTAGACAGGGGCACCTACGAGCAGTACTTC
>TRBD1|.|TRBJ1-5|TRBV28
CASSLQGGNQPQHF
TGTGCCAGCAGTCTCCAGGGGGGCAATCAGCCCCAGCATTTT
>TRBD2|.|TRBJ2-5|TRBV7-6
CASSIAGEGETQYF
TGTGCCAGCAGCATAGCGGGAGAGGGAGAGACCCAGTACTTC
>TRBD2|.|TRBJ2-1|TRBV27
CASSSTSGPRNEQFF
TGTGCCAGCAGTTCTACTAGCGGGCCCAGGAATGAGCAGTTCTTC
>.|.|TRBJ2-7|TRBV18
CASSPPSSYEQYF
TGTGCCAGCTCACCACCGAGCTCCTACGAGCAGTACTTC